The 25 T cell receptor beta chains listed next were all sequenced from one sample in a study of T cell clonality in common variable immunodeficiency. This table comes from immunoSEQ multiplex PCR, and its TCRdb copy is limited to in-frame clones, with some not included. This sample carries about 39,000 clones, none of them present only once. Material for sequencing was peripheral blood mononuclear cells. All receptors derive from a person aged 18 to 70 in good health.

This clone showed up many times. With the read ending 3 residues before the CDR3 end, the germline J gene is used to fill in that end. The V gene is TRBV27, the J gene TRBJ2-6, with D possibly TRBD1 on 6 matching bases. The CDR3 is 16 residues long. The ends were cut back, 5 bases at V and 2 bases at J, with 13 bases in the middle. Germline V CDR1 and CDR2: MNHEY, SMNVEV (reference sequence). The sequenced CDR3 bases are TGTGCCAGCAGTCATCCCCGGACAGCTGGGGCCAACGTC. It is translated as CASSHPRTAGANV. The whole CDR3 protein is CASSHPRTAGANVLTF.

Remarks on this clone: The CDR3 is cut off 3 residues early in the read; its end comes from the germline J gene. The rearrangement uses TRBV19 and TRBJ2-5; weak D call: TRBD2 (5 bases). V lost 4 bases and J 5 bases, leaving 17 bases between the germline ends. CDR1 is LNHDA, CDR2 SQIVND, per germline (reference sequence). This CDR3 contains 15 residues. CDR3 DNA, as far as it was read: TGTGCCAGTAGTACCTCAGGCGGGCTAAGGGAGACC. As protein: CASSTSGGLRET. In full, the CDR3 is CASSTSGGLRETQYF.

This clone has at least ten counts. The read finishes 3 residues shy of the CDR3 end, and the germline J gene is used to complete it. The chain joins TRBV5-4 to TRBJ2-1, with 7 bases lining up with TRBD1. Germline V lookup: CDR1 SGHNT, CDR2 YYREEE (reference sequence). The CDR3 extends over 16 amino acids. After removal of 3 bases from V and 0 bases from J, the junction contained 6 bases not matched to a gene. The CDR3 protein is CASSSTGSSSYNEQFF. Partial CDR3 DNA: TGTGCCAGCAGCTCGACAGGGTCTAGCTCCTACAATGAG. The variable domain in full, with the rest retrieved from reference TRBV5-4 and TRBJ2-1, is ETGVTQSPTHLIKTRGQQVTLRCSSQSGHNTVSWYQQALGQGPQFIFQYYREEENGRGNFPPRFSGLQFPNYSSELNVNALELDDSALYLCASSSTGSSSYNEQFFGPGTRLTVL.

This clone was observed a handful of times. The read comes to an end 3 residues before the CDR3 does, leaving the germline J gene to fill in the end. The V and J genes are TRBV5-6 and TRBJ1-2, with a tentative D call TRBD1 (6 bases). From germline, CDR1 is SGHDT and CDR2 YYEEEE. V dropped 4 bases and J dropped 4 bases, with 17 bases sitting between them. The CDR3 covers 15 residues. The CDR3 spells CASSDSGGLFYGYTF. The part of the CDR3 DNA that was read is TGTGCCAGCAGCGACAGCGGGGGGCTGTTCTATGGC.

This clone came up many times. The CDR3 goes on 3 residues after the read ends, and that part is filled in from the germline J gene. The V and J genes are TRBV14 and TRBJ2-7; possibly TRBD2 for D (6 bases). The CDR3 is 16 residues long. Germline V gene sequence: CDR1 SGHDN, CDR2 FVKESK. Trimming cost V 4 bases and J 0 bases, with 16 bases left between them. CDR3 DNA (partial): TGTGCCAGCAGCCCGGCGTGGGGGGTGAGCTCCTACGAG. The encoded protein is CASSPAWGVSSYE. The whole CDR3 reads CASSPAWGVSSYEQYF.

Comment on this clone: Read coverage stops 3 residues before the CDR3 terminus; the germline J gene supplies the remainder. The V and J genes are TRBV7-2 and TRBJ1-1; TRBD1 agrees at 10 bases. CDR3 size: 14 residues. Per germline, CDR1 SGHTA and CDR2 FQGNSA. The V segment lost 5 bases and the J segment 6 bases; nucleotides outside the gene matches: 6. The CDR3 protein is CASSDPGQGPEAFF. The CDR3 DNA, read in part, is TGTGCCAGCAGCGACCCGGGACAGGGGCCTGAA.

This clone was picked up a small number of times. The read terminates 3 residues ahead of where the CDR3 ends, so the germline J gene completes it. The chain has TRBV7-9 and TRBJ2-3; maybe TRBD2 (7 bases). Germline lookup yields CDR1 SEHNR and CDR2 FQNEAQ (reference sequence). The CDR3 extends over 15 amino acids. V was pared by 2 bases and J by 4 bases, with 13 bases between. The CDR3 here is CASSLRGAGADTQYF. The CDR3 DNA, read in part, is TGTGCCAGCAGCTTACGGGGGGCTGGAGCAGATACG.

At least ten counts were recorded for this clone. The CDR3 loop reads CASSGTSGWNEQYF. Partial CDR3 DNA: TGCGCCAGCAGCGGGACTAGCGGGTGGAACGAG. V and J are TRBV4-1 and TRBJ2-7, with 12 bases lining up with TRBD2. The sequenced fragment ends 3 residues before the CDR3 boundary, so the rest is inferred from the germline J gene. Germline values: CDR1 MGHRA, CDR2 YSYEKL. CDR3 size: 14 residues. The junction had 4 bases not matched to a gene; V was cut back by 5 bases and J by 5 bases.

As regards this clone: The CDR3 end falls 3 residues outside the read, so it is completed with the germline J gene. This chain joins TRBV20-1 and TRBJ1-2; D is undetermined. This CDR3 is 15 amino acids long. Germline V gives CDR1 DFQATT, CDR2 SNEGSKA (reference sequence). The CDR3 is CSARVWTSVYNDYTF. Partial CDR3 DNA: TGCAGTGCTAGAGTCTGGACTAGCGTCTACAATGAC.

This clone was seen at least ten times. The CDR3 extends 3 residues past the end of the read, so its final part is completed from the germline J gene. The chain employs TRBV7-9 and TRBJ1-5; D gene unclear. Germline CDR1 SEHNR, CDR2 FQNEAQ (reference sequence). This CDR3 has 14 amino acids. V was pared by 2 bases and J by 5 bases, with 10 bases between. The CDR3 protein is CASSLSTSYQPQHF. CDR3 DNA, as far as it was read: TGTGCCAGCAGCTTAAGCACCTCATATCAGCCC.

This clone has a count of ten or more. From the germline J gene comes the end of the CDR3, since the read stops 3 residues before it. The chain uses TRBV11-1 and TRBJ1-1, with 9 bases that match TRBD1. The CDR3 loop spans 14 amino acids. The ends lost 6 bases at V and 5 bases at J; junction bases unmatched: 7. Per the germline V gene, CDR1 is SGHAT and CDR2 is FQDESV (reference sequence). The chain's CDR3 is CASRAETGGTEAFF. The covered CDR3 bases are TGTGCCAGCAGAGCCGAGACAGGGGGAACTGAA.

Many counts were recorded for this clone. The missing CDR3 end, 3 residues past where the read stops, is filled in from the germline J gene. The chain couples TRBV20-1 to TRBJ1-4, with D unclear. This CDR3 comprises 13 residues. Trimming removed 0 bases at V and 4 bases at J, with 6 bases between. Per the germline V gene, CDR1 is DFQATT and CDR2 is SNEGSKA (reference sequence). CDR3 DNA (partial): TGCAGTGCTAGAGAGCGGGGTAATGAAAAA. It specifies CSARERGNEK. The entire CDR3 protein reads CSARERGNEKLFF.

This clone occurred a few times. CDR3 in amino acids: CASSSFGVNTEAFF. CDR3 DNA (partial): TGTGCCAGCAGTTCATTCGGGGTGAACACTGAA. The chain is built from TRBV7-2 and TRBJ1-1; the D is unclear. The CDR3 is cut off 3 residues early in the read; its end comes from the germline J gene. V lost 6 bases and J lost 0, with 11 bases in between. Germline CDR1 and CDR2: SGHTA and FQGNSA. This CDR3 has 14 residues.

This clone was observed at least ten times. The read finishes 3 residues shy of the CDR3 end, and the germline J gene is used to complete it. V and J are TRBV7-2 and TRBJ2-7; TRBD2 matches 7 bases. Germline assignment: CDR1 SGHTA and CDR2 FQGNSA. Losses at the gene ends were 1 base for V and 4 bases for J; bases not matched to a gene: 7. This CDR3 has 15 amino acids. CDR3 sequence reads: CASSLGREPFYEQYF. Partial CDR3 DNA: TGTGCCAGCAGCTTAGGGCGGGAGCCCTTTTACGAG.

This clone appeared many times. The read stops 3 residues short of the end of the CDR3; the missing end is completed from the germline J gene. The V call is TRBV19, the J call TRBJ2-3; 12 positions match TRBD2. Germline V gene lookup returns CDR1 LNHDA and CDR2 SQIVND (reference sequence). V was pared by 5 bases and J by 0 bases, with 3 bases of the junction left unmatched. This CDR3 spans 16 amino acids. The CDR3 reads CASSLLAGGSTDTQYF. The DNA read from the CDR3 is TGTGCCAGTAGTCTGCTAGCGGGAGGGAGCACAGATACG.

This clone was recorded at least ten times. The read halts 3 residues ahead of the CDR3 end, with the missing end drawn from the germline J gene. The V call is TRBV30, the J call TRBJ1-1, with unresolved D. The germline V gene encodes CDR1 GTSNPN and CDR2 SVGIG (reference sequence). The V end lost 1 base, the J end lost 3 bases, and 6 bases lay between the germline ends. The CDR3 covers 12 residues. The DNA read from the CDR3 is TGTGCCTGGAGTGATCAGTACACTGAA. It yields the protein CAWSDQYTE. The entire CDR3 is CAWSDQYTEAFF.

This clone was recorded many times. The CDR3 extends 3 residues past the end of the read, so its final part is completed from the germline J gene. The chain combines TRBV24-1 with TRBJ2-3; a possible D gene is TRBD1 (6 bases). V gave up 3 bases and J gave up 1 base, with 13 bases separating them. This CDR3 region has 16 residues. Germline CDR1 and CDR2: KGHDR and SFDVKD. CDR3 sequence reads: CATSDPQGWGTDTQYF. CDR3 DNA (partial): TGTGCCACCAGTGATCCCCAGGGGTGGGGCACAGATACG.

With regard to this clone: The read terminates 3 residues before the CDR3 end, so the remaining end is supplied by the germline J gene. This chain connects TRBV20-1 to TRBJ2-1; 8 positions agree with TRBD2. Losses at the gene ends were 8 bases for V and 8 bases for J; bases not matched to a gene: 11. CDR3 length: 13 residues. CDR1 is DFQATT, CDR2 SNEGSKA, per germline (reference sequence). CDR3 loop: CSTIAGSSYEQFF. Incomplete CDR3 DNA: TGCAGTACAATAGCGGGGAGCAGCTATGAG.

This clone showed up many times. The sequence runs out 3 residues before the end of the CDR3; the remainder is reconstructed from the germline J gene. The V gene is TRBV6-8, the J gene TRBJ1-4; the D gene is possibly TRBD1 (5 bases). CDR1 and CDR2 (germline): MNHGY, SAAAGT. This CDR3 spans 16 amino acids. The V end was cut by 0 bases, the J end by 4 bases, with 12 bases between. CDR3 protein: CASSYSSAGSNEKLFF. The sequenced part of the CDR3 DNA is TGTGCCAGCAGTTACTCATCGGCAGGGAGTAATGAAAAA.

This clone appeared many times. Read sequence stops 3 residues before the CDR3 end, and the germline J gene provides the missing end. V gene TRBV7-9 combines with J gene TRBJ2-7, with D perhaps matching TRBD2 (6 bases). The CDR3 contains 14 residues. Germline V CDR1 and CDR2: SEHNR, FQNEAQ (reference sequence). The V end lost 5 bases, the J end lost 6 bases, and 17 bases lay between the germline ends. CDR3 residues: CASSLRGGRVEQYF. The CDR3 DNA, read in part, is TGTGCCAGCAGCCTCCGTGGGGGGAGAGTCGAG.

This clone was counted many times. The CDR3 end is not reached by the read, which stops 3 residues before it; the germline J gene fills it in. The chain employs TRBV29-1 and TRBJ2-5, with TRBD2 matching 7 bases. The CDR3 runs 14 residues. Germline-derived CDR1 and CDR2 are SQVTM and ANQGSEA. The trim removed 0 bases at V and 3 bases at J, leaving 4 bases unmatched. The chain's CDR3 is CSVEDGGGKETQYF. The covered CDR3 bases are TGCAGCGTTGAAGATGGGGGGGGGAAAGAGACC.

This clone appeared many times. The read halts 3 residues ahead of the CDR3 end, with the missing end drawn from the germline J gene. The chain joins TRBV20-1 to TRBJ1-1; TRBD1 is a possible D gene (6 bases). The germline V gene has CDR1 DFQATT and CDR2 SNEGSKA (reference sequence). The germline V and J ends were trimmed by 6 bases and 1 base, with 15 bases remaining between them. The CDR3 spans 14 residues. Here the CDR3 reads CSARLGQPNTEAFF. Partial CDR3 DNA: TGCAGTGCGCGGCTCGGACAGCCGAACACTGAA.

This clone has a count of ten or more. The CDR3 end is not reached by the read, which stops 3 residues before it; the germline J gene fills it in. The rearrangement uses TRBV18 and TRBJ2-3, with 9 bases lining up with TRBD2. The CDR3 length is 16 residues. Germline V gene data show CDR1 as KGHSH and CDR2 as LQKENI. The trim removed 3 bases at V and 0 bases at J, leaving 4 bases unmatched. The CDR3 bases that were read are TGTGCCAGCTCACCCTTAGCGGGAGAGAGCACAGATACG. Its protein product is CASSPLAGESTDT. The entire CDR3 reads CASSPLAGESTDTQYF.

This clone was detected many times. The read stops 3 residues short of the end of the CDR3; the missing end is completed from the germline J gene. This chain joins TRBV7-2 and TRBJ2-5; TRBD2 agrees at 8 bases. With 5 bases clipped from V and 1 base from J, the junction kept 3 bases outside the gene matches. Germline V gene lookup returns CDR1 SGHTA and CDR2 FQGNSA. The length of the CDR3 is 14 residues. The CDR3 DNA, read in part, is TGTGCCAGCAGCCGAGCGGGAGCCCAAGAGACC. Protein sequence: CASSRAGAQET. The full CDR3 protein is CASSRAGAQETQYF. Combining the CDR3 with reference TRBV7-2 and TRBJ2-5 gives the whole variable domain GAGVSQSPSNKVTEKGKDVELRCDPISGHTALYWYRQSLGQGLEFLIYFQGNSAPDKSGLPSDRFSAERTGGSVSTLTIQRTQQEDSAVYLCASSRAGAQETQYFGPGTRLLVL.

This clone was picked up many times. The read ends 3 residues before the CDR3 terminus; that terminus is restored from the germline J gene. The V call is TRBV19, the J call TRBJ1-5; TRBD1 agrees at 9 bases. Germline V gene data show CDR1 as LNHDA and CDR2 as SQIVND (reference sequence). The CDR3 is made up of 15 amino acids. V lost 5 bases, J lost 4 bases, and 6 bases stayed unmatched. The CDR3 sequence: CASSPGTGFNQPQHF. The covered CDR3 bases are TGTGCCAGTAGTCCGGGGACAGGGTTTAATCAGCCC.